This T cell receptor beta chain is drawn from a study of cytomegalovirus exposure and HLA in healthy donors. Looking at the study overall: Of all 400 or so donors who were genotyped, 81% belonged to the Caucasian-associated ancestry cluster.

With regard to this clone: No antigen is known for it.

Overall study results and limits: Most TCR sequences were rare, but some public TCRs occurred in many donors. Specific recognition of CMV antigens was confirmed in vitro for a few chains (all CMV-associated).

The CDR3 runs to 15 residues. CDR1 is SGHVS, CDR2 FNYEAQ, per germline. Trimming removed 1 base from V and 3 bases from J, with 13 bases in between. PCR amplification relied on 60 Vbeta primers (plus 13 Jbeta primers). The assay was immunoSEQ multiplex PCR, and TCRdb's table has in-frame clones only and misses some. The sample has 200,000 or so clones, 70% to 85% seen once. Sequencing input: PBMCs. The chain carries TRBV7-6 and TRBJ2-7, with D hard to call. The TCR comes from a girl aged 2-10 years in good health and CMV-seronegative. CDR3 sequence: CASSLGPANYYEQYF. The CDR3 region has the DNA TGTGCCAGCAGCTTAGGTCCAGCTAACTACTACGAGCAGTACTTC.